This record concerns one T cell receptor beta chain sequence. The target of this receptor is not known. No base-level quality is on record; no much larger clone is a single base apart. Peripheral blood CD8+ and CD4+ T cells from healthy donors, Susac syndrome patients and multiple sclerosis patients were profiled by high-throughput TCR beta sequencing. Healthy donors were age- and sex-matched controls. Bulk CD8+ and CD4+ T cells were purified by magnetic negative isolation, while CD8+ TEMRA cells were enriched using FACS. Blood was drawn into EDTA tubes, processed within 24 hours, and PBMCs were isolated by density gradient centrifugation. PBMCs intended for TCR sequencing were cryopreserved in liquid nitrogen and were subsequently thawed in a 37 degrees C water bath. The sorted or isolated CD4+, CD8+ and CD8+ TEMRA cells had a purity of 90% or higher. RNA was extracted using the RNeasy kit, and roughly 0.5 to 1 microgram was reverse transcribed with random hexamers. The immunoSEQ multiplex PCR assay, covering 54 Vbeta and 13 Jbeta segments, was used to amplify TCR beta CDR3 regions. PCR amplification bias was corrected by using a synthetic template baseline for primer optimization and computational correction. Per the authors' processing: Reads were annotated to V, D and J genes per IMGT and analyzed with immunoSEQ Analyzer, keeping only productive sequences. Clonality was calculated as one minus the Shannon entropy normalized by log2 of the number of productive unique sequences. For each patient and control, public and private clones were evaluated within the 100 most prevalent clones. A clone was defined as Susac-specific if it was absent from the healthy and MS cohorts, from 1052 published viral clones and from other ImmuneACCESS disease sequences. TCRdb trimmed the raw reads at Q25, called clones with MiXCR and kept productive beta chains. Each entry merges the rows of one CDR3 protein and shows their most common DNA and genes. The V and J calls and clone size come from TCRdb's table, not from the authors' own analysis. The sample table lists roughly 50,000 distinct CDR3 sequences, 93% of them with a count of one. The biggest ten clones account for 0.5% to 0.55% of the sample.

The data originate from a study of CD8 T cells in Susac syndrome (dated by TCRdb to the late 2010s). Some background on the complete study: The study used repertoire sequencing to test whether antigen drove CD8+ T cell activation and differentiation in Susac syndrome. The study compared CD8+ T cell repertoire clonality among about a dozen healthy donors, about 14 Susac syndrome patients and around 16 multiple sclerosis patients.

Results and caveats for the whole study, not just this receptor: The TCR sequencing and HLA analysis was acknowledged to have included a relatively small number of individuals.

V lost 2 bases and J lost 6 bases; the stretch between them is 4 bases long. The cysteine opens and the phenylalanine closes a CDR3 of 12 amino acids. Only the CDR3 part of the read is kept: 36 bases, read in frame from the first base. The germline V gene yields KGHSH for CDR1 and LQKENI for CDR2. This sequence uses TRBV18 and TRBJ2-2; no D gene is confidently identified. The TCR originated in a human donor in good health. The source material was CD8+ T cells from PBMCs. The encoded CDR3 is CASSPGAGELFF. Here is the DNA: TGTGCCAGCTCACCAGGGGCCGGGGAGCTGTTTTTT.